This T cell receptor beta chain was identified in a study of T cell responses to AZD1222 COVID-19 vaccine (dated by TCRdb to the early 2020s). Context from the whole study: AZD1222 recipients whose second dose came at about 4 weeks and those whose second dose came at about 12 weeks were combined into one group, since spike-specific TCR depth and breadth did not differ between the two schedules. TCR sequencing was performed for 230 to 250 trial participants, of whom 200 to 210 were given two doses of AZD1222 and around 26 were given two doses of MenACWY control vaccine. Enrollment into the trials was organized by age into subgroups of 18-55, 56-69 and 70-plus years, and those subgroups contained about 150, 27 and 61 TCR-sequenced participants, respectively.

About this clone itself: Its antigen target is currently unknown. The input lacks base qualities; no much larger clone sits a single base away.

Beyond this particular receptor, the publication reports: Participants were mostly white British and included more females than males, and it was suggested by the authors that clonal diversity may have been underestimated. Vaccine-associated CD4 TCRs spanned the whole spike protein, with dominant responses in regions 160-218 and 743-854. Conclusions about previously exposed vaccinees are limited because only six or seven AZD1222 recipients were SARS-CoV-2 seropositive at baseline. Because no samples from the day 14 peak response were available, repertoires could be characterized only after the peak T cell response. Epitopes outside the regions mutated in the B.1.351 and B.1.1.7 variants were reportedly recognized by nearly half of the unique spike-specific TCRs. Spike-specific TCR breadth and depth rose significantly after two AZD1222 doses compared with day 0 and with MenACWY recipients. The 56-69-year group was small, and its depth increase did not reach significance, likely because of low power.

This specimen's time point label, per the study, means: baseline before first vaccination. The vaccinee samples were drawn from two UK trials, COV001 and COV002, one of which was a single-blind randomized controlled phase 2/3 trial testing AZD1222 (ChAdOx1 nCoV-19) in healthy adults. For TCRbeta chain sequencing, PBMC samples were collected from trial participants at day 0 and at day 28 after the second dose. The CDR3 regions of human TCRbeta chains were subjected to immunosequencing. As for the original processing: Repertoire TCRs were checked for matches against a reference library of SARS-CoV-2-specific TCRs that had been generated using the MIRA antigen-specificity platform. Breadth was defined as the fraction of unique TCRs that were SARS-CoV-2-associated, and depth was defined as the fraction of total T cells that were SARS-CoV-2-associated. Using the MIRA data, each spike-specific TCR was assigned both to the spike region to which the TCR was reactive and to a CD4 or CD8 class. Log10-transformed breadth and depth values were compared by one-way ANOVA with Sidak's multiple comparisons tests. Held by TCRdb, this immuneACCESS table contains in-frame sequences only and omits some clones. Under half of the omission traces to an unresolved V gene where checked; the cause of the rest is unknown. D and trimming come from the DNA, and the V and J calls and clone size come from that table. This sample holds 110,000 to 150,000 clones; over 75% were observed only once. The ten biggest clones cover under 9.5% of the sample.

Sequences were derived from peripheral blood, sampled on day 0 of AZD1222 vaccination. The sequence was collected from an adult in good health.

The DNA reads TGTGCCACCAGTGATTCGGGGACTAGCGGGAGCATACAAGAGACCCAGTACTTC. Its translation reads: CATSDSGTSGSIQETQYF. Rearrangement joined TRBV24-1 to TRBJ2-5, and 14 bases in between align with TRBD2. Trimming takes 2 bases off V and 2 bases off J; junction bases not matched to a gene: 6. Looking up the germline V gene yields CDR1 KGHDR and CDR2 SFDVKD. Spanning cysteine to phenylalanine, the CDR3 consists of 18 amino acids. Only the CDR3 portion is preserved as DNA: 54 bases, with reading frame beginning at the first base.